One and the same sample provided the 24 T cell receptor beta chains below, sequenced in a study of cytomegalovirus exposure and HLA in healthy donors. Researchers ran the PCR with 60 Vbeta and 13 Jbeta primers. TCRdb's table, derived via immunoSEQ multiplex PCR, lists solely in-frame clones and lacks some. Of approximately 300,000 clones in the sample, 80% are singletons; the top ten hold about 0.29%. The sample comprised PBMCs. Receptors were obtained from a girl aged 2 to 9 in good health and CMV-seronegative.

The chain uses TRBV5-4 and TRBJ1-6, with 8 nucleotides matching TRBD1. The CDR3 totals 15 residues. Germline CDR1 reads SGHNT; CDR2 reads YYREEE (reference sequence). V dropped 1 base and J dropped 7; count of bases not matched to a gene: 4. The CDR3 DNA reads TGTGCCAGCAGCTTGTGGACAGGGAAAAATTCACCCCTCCACTTT. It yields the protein CASSLWTGKNSPLHF.

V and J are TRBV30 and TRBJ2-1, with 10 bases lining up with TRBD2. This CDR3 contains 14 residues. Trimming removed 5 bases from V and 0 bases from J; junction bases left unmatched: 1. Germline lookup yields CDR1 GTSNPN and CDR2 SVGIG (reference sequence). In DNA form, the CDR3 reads TGTGCCTGGGGGACTAGCGACTCCTACAATGAGCAGTTCTTC. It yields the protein CAWGTSDSYNEQFF.

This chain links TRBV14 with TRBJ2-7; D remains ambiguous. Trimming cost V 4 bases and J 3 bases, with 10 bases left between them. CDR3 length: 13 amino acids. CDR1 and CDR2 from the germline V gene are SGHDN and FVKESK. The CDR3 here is CASSPRMRYEQYF. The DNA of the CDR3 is TGTGCCAGCAGCCCCAGGATGCGCTACGAGCAGTACTTC.

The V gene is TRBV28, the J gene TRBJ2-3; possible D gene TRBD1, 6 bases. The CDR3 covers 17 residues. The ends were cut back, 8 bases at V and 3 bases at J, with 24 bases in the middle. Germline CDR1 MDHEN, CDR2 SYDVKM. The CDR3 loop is CASGPVGASTGTDTQYF. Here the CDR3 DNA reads TGTGCCAGCGGCCCTGTGGGGGCCTCGACTGGGACAGATACGCAGTATTTT.

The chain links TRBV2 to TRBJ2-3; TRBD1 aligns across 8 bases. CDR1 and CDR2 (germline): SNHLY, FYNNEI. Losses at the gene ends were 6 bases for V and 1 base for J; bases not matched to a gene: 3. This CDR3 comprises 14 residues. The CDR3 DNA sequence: TGTGCCAGCAGCAGGGGGCCGGGCACAGATACGCAGTATTTT. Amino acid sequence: CASSRGPGTDTQYF.

CDR3 residues: CASNRDRVDQPQHF. CDR3 sequence (DNA): TGTGCCAGTAATAGGGACAGGGTAGACCAGCCCCAGCATTTT. This sequence joins TRBV19 and TRBJ1-5; 9 bases map to TRBD1. The CDR3 is 14 amino acids. Trimming took 7 bases from V and 7 from J; bases not matched to a gene: 8. Germline values: CDR1 LNHDA, CDR2 SQIVND (reference sequence).

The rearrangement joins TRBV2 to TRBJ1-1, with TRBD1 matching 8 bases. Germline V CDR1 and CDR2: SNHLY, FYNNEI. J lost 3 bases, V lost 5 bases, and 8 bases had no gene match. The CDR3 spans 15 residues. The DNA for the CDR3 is TGTGCCAGCAGTCTGGGACAGGCTTTTTACACTGAAGCTTTCTTT. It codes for CASSLGQAFYTEAFF.

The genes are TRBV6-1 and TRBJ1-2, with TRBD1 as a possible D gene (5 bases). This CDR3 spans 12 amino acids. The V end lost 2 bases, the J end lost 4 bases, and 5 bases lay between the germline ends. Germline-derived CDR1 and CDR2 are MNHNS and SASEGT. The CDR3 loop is CASSEQGYGYTF. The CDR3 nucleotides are TGTGCCAGCAGTGAACAGGGCTATGGCTACACCTTC.

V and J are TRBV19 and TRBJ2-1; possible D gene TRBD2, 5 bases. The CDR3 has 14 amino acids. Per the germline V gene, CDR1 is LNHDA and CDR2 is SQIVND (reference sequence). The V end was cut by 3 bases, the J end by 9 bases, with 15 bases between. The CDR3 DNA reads TGTGCCAGTAGTATGATGGGAAGGGCGGGTGAGCAGTTCTTC. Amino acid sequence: CASSMMGRAGEQFF. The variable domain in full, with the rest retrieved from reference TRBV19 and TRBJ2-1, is DGGITQSPKYLFRKEGQNVTLSCEQNLNHDAMYWYRQDPGQGLRLIYYSQIVNDFQKGDIAEGYSVSREKKESFPLTVTSAQKNPTAFYLCASSMMGRAGEQFFGPGTRLTVL.

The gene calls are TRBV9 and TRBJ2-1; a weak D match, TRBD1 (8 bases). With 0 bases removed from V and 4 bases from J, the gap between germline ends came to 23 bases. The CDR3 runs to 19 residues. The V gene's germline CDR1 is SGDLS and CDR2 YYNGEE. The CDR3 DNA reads TGTGCCAGCAGCGTAGCTACAGGGGGGGCGCGTGCCCCTTACAATGAGCAGTTCTTC. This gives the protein CASSVATGGARAPYNEQFF.

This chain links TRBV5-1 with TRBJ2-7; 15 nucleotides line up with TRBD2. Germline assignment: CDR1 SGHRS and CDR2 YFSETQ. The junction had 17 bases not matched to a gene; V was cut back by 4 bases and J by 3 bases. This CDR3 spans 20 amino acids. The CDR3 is CASSPWSRTSGRAGIYEQYF. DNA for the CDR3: TGCGCCAGCAGCCCTTGGTCTAGGACTAGCGGGAGGGCCGGGATCTACGAGCAGTACTTC.

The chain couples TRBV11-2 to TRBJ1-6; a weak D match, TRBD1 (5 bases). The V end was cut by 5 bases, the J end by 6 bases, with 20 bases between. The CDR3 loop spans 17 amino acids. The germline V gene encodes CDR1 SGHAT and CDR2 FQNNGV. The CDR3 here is CASSTFGRVWGNSPLHF. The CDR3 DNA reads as TGTGCCAGCAGCACCTTCGGCAGGGTTTGGGGTAATTCACCCCTCCACTTT.

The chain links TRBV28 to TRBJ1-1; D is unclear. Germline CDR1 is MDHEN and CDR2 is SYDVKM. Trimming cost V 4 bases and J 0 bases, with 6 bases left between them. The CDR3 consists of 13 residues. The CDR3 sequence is CASSSGLNTEAFF. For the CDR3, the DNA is TGTGCCAGCAGTTCGGGATTGAACACTGAAGCTTTCTTT.

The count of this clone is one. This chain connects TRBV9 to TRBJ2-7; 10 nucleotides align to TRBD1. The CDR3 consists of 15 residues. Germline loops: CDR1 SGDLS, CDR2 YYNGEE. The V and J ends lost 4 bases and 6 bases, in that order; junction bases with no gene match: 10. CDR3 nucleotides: TGTGCCAGCAGCCCACCGGGACAGGGGTTTGGCGAGCAGTACTTC. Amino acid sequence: CASSPPGQGFGEQYF.

The CDR3 bases are TGTGCCAGCACCCTACGGACAGGGGGGACTGAAGCTTTCTTT. Residues: CASTLRTGGTEAFF. The chain joins TRBV6-1 to TRBJ1-1, with TRBD1 identical over 10 bases. Unmatched junction bases numbered 7, after V lost 7 bases and J lost 5 bases. CDR1 and CDR2 (germline): MNHNS, SASEGT. This CDR3 contains 14 residues.

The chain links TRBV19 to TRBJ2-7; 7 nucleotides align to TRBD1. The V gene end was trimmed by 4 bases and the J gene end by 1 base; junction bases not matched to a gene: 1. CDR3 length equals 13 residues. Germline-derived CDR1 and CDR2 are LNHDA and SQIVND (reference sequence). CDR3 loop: CASSTGQSYEQYF. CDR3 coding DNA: TGTGCCAGTAGTACGGGACAGTCCTACGAGCAGTACTTC. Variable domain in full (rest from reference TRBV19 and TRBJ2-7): DGGITQSPKYLFRKEGQNVTLSCEQNLNHDAMYWYRQDPGQGLRLIYYSQIVNDFQKGDIAEGYSVSREKKESFPLTVTSAQKNPTAFYLCASSTGQSYEQYFGPGTRLTVT.

In nucleotides, the CDR3 is TGCGCCAGCAGCTTGTCGGGGGCGCGGGGGTTTTTACCCCTCCACTTT. Its translation: CASSLSGARGFLPLHF. The V and J genes are TRBV5-1 and TRBJ1-6; D is possibly TRBD1 (6 bases). CDR3 length: 16 residues. The V end lost 1 base, the J end lost 12 bases, and 20 bases lay between the germline ends. CDR1 and CDR2 (germline): SGHRS, YFSETQ. Based on the CDR3 plus reference TRBV5-1 and TRBJ1-6, the full variable domain is KAGVTQTPRYLIKTRGQQVTLSCSPISGHRSVSWYQQTPGQGLQFLFEYFSETQRNKGNFPGRFSGRQFSNSRSEMNVSTLELGDSALYLCASSLSGARGFLPLHFGNGTRLTVT.

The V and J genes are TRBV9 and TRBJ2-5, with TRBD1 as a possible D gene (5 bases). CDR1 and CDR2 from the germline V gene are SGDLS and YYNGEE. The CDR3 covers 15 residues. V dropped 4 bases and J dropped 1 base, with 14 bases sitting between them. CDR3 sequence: CASSPGYYSQETQYF. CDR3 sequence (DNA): TGTGCCAGCAGCCCAGGGTACTACTCCCAAGAGACCCAGTACTTC.

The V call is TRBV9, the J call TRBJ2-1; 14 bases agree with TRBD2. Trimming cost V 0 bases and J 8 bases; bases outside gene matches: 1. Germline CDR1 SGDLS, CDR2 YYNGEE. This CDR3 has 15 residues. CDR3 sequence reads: CASSVGGLAGDEQFF. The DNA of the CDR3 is TGTGCCAGCAGCGTAGGGGGACTAGCGGGAGATGAGCAGTTCTTC.

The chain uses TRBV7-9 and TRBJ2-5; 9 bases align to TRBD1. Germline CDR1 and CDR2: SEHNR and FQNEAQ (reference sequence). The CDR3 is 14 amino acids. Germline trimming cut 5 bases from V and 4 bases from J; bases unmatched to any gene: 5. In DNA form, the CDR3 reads TGTGCCAGCAGCCCCGGGACAGGGAGAGAGACCCAGTACTTC. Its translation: CASSPGTGRETQYF.

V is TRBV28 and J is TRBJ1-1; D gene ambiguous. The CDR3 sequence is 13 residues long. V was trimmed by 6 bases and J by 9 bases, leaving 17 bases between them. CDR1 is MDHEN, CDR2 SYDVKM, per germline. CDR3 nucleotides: TGTGCCAGCAGACCGCCCCGGGGAGGGAAAGCTTTCTTT. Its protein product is CASRPPRGGKAFF.

CDR3 loop: CASSPFDRVNTGELFF. In DNA, the CDR3 is TGTGCCAGCAGTCCCTTCGACAGGGTTAACACCGGGGAGCTGTTTTTT. V and J are TRBV28 and TRBJ2-2; 7 bases fit TRBD1. V shed 5 bases and J 2 bases; nucleotides not matched to a gene: 8. Germline CDR1 reads MDHEN; CDR2 reads SYDVKM. The CDR3 is 16 residues long. The variable domain in full, with the rest retrieved from reference TRBV28 and TRBJ2-2, is DVKVTQSSRYLVKRTGEKVFLECVQDMDHENMFWYRQDPGLGLRLIYFSYDVKMKEKGDIPEGYSVSREKKERFSLILESASTNQTSMYLCASSPFDRVNTGELFFGEGSRLTVL.

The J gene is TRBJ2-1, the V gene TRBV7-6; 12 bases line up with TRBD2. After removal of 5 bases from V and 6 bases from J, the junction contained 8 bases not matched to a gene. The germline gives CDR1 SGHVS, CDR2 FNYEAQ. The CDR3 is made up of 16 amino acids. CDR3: CASSPHTSGGPNEQFF. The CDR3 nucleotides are TGTGCCAGCAGCCCTCATACTAGCGGGGGGCCCAATGAGCAGTTCTTC.

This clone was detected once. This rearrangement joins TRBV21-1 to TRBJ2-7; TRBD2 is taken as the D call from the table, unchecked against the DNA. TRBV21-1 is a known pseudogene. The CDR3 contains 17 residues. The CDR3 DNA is TGTGCCAGCAGCAAAGTGGCTAGCGGGAGGTTCTTGCGAGAGCAGTACTTC. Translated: CASSKVASGRFLREQYF.